The sequence of this T cell receptor (beta chain) was determined in a study of blood T cells in healthy people across ages. The second PCR ran roughly 7 to 12 cycles with a sample-barcoded 5' primer and J-beta primers. Each of the cDNA molecules was tagged by a template-switch adaptor with 12 random nucleotides. No fewer than 3 million CDR3-containing paired-end reads came from each sample. From the 5' RACE reads, TCRdb called clonotypes with MiXCR, one entry per CDR3 protein. The sample shows approximately 2,000,000 distinct CDR3 sequences, about two fifths of them seen only once. Source material: blood. The clonotype comes from a human donor in good health.

This chain's CDR3 is CSARDPVDGYTF. CDR3 coding DNA: TGCAGTGCTAGAGACCCCGTTGATGGCTACACCTTC. V and J are TRBV20-1 and TRBJ1-2; D not certain. CDR1 is DFQATT, CDR2 SNEGSKA, per germline (reference sequence). Trimming shortened V by 0 bases and J by 6 bases, and 8 bases separated the two germline ends. This CDR3 contains 12 residues.